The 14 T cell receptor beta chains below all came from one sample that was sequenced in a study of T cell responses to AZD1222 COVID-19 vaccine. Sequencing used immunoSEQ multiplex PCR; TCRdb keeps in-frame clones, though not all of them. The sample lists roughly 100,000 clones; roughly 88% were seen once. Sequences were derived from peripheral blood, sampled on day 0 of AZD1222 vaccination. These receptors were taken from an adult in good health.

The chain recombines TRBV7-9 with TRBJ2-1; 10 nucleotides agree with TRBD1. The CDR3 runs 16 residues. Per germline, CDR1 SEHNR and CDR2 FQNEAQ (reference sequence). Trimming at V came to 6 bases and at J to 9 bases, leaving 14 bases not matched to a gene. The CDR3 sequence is CASRSFRDRGYPEQFF. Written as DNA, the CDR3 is TGTGCCAGCAGATCATTCCGGGACAGGGGTTATCCTGAGCAGTTCTTC. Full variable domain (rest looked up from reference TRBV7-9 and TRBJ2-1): DTGVSQNPRHKITKRGQNVTFRCDPISEHNRLYWYRQTLGQGPEFLTYFQNEAQLEKSRLLSDRFSAERPKGSFSTLEIQRTEQGDSAMYLCASRSFRDRGYPEQFFGPGTRLTVL.

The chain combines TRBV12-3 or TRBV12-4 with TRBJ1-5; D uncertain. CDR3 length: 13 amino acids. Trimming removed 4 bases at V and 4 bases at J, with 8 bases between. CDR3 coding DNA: TGTGCCAGCAGTTACAGTCAGAATCAGCCCCAGCATTTT. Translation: CASSYSQNQPQHF.

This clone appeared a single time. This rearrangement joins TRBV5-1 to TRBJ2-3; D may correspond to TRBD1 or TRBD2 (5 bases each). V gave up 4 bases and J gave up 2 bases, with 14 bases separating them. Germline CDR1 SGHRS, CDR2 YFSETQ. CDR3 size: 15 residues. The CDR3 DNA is TGCGCCAGCAGCCTTTCTGGGACCAACACAGATACGCAGTATTTT. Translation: CASSLSGTNTDTQYF.

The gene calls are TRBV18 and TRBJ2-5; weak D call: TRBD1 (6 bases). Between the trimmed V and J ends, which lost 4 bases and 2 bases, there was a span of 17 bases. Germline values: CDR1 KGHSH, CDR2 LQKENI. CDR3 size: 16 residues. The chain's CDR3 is CASSRLYGDKQETQYF. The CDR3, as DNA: TGTGCCAGCTCACGTCTCTACGGGGACAAGCAAGAGACCCAGTACTTC.

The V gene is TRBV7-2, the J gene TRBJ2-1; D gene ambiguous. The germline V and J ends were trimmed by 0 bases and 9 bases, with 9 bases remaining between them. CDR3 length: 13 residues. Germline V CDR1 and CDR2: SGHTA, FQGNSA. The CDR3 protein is CASSLAFNSEQFF. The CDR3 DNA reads TGTGCCAGCAGCTTAGCCTTTAACAGTGAGCAGTTCTTC.

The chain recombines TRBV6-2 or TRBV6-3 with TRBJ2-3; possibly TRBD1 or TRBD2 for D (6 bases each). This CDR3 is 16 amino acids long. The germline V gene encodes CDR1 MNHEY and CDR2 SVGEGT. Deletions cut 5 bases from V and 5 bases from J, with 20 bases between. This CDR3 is CASSHTGEGVGDTQYF. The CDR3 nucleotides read TGTGCCAGCAGTCACACGGGAGAGGGGGTCGGAGATACGCAGTATTTT.

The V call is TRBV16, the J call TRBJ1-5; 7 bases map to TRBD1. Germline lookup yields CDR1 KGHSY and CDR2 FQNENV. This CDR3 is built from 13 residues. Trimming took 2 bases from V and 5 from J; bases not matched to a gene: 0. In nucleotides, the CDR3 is TGTGCCAGCAGCCAACAGGGGGATCAGCCCCAGCATTTT. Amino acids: CASSQQGDQPQHF. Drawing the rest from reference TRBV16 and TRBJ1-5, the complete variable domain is GEEVAQTPKHLVRGEGQKAKLYCAPIKGHSYVFWYQQVLKNEFKFLISFQNENVFDETGMPKERFSAKCLPNSPCSLEIQATKLEDSAVYFCASSQQGDQPQHFGDGTRLSIL.

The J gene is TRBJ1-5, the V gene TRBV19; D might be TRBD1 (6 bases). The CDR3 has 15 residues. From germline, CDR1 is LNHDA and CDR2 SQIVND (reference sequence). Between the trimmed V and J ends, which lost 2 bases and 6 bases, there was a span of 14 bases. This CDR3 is CASSIRTAASQPQHF. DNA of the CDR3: TGTGCCAGTAGTATAAGGACAGCAGCCTCTCAGCCCCAGCATTTT.

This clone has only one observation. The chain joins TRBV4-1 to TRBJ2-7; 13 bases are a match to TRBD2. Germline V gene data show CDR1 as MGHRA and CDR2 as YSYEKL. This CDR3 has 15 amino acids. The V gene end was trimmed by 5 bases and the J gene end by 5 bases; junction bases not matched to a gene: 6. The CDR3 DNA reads TGCGCCAGCAGCGGCCCGGGACTAGCGGGAAACGAGCAGTACTTC. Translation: CASSGPGLAGNEQYF.

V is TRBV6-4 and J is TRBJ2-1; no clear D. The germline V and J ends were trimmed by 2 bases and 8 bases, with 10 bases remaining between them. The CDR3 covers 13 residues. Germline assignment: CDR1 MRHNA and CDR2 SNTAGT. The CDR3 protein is CASSDESEDEQFF. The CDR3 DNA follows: TGTGCCAGCAGTGACGAGTCTGAAGATGAGCAGTTCTTC.

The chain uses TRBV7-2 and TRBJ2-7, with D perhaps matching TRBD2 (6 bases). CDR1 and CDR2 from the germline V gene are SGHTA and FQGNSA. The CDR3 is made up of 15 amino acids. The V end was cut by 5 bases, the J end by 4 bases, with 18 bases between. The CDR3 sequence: CASSPQLAGIYEQYF. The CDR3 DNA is TGTGCCAGCAGCCCCCAACTAGCAGGGATATACGAGCAGTACTTC.

CDR3: CASSGARGGLSYEQYF. The CDR3 nucleotides read TGTGCCAGCAGTGGCGCACGGGGGGGACTATCCTACGAGCAGTACTTC. This chain joins TRBV2 and TRBJ2-7; 8 nucleotides align to TRBD2. This CDR3 spans 16 amino acids. V shed 4 bases, J shed 1 base, and the junction held 9 bases outside the gene matches. The V gene's germline CDR1 is SNHLY and CDR2 FYNNEI.

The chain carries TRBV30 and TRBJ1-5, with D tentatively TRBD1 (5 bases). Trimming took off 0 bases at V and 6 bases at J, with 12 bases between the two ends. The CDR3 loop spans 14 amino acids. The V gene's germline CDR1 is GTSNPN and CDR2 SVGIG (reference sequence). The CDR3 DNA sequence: TGTGCCTGGAGTGTACGAAGGGGCTCTCAGCCCCAGCATTTT. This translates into CAWSVRRGSQPQHF.

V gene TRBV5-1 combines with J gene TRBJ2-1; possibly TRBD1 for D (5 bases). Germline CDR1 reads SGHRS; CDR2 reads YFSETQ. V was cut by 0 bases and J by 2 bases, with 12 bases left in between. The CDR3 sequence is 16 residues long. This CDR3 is CASSLVGQGTYNEQFF. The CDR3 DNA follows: TGCGCCAGCAGCTTGGTTGGCCAGGGCACCTACAATGAGCAGTTCTTC.